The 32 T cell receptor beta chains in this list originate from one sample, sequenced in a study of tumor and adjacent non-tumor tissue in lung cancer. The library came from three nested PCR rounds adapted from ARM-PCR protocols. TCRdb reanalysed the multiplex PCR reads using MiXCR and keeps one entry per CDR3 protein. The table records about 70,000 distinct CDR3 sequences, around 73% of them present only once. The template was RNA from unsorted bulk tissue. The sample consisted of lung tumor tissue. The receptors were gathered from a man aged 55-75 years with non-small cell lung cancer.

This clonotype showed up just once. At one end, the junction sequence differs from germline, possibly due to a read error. This chain's CDR3 is CSVGLGEGANVLTF. The CDR3 DNA reads TGCAGCGTTGGTTTGGGGGAAGGGGCTAACGTCCTGACTTTC. The chain combines TRBV29-1 with TRBJ2-6; D possibly uses TRBD1 or TRBD2 (5 bases each). This CDR3 has 14 residues. Germline V lookup: CDR1 SQVTM, CDR2 ANQGSEA. The complete variable domain, with remaining parts taken from reference TRBV29-1 and TRBJ2-6, reads SAVISQKPSRDICQRGTSLTIQCQVDSQVTMMFWYRQQPGQSLTLIATANQGSEATYESGFVIDKFPISRPNLTFSTLTVSNMSPEDSSIYLCSVGLGEGANVLTFGAGSRLTVL.

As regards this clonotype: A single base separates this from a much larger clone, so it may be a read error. This CDR3 is CATSEGLNYGYTF. In DNA, the CDR3 is TGTGCCACCAGTGAAGGACTCAACTATGGCTACACCTTC. This sequence joins TRBV6-1 and TRBJ1-2; D unresolved. There are 13 residues in the CDR3. Germline V gives CDR1 MNHNS, CDR2 SASEGT.

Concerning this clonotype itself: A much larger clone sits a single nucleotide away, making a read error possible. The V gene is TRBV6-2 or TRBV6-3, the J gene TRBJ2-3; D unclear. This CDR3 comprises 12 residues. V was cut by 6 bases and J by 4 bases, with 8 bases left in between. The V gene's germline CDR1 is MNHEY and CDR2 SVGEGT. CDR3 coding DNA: TGTGCCAGCAGACTATCGGCAGATACGCAGTATTTT. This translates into CASRLSADTQYF.

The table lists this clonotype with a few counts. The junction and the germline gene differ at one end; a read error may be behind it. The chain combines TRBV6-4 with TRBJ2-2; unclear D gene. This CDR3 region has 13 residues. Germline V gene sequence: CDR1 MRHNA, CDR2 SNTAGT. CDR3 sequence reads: CTSSDSSFRELFF. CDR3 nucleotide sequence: TGTACCAGCAGTGACTCTTCTTTTAGGGAGCTGTTTTTT.

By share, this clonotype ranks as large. The CDR3 sequence: CSAIGQGRVGETQYF. In DNA, the CDR3 is TGCAGCGCCATCGGACAGGGGCGCGTAGGAGAGACCCAGTACTTC. This sequence joins TRBV29-1 and TRBJ2-5; TRBD1 matches at 9 bases. The CDR3 is made up of 15 amino acids. The germline CDR1 and CDR2 sequences are SQVTM and ANQGSEA. With V trimmed by 7 bases and J by 4 bases, 13 bases remained unmatched. The full variable domain, in which reference TRBV29-1 and TRBJ2-5 provide the parts outside the CDR3, is SAVISQKPSRDICQRGTSLTIQCQVDSQVTMMFWYRQQPGQSLTLIATANQGSEATYESGFVIDKFPISRPNLTFSTLTVSNMSPEDSSIYLCSAIGQGRVGETQYFGPGTRLLVL.

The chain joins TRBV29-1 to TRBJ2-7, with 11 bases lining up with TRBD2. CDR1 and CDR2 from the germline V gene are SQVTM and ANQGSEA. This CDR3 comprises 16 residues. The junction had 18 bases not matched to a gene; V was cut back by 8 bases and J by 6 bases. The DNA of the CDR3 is TGCAGCTTCGGGACGGTAACTAGCGGGAGTGGGCTCGAGCAGTACTTC. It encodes CSFGTVTSGSGLEQYF.

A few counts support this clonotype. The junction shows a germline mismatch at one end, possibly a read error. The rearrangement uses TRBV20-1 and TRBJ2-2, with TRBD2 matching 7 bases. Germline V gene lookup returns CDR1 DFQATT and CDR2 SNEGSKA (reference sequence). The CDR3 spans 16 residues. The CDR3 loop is CSATLVGGSETGELFF. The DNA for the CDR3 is TGTAGTGCTACTTTAGTGGGAGGGTCGGAGACCGGGGAGCTGTTTTTT.

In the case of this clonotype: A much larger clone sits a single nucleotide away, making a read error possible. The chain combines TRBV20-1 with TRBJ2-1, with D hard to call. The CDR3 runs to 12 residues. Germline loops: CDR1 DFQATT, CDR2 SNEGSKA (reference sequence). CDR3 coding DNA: TGCAGTGCTAGTCTTCACGACAATGGGCAGTTCTTC. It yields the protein CSASLHDNGQFF.

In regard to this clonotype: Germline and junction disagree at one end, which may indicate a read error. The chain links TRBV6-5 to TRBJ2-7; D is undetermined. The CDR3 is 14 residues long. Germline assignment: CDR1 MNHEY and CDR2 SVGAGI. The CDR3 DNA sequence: TGTACCAGTAGTTACTCCCATGAGAACTACGAGCAGTACTTC. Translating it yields CTSSYSHENYEQYF.

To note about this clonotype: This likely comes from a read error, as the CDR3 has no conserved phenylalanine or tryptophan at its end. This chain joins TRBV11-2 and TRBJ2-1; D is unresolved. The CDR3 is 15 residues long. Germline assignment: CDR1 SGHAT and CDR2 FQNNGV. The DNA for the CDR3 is TGTGCCAGCAGCCTGCCCGCTGCTGGGTTAAATGAACAGTTCCTC. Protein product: CASSLPAAGLNEQFL.

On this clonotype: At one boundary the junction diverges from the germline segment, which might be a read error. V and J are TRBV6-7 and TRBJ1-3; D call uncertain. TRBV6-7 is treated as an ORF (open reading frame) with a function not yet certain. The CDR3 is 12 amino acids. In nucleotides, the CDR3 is TGTGCCAGCAGACTGAGCCGGAATGCCATACATTTT. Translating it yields CASRLSRNAIHF.

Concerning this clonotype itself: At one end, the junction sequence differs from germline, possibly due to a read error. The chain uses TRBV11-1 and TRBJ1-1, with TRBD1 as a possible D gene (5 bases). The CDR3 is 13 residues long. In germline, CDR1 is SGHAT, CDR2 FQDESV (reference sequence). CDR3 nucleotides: TGTGTCAGCAGCATACAGGTGAACAATGAAGTTTTCTTT. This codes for CVSSIQVNNEVFF.

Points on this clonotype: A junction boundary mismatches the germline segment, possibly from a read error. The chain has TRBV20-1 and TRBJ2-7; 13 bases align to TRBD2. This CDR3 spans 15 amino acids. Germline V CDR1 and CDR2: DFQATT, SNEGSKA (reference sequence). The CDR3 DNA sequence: TGCAGTGGCGCCGGGACTAGCGGGGCTCCCTACAAGCAGTACTTC. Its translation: CSGAGTSGAPYKQYF.

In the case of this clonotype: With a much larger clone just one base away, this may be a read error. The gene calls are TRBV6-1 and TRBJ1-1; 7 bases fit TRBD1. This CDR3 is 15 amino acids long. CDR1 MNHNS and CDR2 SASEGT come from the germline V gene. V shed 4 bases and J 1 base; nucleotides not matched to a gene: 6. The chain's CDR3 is CASSGDRAGNTEAFF. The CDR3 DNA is TGTGCCAGCAGTGGCGACAGGGCTGGGAACACTGAAGCTTTCTTT.

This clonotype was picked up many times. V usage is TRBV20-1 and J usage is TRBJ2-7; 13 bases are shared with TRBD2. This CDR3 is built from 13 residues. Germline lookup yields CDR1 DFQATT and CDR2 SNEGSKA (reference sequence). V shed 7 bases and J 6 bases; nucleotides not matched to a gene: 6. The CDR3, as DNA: TGCAGTGGACTAGCGGGAGGTCGGGGCGAGCAGTACTTC. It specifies CSGLAGGRGEQYF.

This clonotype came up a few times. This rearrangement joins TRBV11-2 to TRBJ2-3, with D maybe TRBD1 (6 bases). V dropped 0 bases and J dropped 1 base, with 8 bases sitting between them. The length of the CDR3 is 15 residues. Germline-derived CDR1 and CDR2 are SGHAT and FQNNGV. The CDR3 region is CASSLDRGGTDTQYF. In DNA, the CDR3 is TGTGCCAGCAGCTTAGACAGGGGAGGCACAGATACGCAGTATTTT.

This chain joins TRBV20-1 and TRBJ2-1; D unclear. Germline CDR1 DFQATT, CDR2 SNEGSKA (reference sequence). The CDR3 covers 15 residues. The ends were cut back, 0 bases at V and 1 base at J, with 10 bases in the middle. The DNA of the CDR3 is TGCAGTGCTAGAGAAAGTTGGGATTCCTACAATGAGCAGTTCTTC. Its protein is CSARESWDSYNEQFF.

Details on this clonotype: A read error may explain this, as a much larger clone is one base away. This CDR3 is CVSNQRSYNEQFF. CDR3 DNA sequence: TGTGTCAGCAACCAACGCTCCTACAATGAGCAGTTCTTC. V gene TRBV28 combines with J gene TRBJ2-1, with D unresolved. The CDR3 extends over 13 amino acids. Germline lookup yields CDR1 MDHEN and CDR2 SYDVKM. Using reference TRBV28 and TRBJ2-1 for the parts outside the CDR3, the full variable domain is DVKVTQSSRYLVKRTGEKVFLECVQDMDHENMFWYRQDPGLGLRLIYFSYDVKMKEKGDIPEGYSVSREKKERFSLILESASTNQTSMYLCVSNQRSYNEQFFGPGTRLTVL.

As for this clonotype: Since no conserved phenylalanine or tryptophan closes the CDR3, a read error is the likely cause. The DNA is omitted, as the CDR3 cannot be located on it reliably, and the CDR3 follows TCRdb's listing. CDR3 loop: CASSPGSGGEQYY. The chain employs TRBV11-1 and TRBJ2-7; the D call in the table, TRBD1, was not verified against the DNA. 13 amino acids form the CDR3, both terminal residues included. The germline CDR1 and CDR2 sequences are SGHAT and FQDESV (reference sequence).

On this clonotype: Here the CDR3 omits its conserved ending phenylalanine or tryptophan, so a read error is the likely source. The CDR3, as DNA: TGCAGTGCTAGAGATCGCGCGGGACTAGCTACCAATGAGCAGTTCTTA. Protein: CSARDRAGLATNEQFL. The chain recombines TRBV20-1 with TRBJ2-1; TRBD2 matches 9 bases. Losses at the gene ends were 0 bases for V and 6 bases for J; bases not matched to a gene: 9. The CDR3 runs to 16 residues. Germline V gene lookup returns CDR1 DFQATT and CDR2 SNEGSKA (reference sequence).

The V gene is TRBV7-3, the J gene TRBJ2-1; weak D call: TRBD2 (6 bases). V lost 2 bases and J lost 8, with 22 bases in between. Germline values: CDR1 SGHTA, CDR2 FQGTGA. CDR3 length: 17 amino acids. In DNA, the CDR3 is TGTGCCAGCAGCTTACCTGTGGGAGGTCGGGAATACGATGAGCAGTTCTTC. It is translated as CASSLPVGGREYDEQFF.

Here the CDR3 DNA reads TGCAGTGCTATACCCCCGCCCAGCGGGGGTATAGATACGCAGTATTTT. Amino acids: CSAIPPPSGGIDTQYF. V is TRBV20-1 and J is TRBJ2-3; 8 positions match TRBD2. After removal of 4 bases from V and 5 bases from J, the junction contained 14 bases not matched to a gene. The germline V gene has CDR1 DFQATT and CDR2 SNEGSKA (reference sequence). The CDR3 loop spans 16 amino acids.

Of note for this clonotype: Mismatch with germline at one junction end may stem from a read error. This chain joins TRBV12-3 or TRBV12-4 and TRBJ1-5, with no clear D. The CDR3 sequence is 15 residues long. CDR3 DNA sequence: TGTACCAGCAGCCTCCCCGACAAGTACGGGCAGCCCCAGCATTTT. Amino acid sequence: CTSSLPDKYGQPQHF.

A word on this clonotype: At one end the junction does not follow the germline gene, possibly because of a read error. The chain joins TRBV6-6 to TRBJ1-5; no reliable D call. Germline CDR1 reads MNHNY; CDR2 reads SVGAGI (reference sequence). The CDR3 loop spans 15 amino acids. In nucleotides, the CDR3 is TGTGCCACTAAGGGATGGATTCGGAGCAATCATCCCCGGCATTTT. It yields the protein CATKGWIRSNHPRHF.

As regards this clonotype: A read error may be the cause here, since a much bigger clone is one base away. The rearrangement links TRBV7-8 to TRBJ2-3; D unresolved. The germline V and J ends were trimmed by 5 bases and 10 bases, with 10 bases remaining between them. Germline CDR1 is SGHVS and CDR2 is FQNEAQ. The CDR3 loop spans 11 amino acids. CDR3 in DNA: TGTGCCAGCAGCCAAAAAACGGCGCAGTATTTT. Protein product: CASSQKTAQYF. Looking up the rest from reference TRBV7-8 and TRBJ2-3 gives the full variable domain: GAGVSQSPRYKVAKRGQDVALRCDPISGHVSLFWYQQALGQGPEFLTYFQNEAQLDKSGLPSDRFFAERPEGSVSTLKIQRTQQEDSAVYLCASSQKTAQYFGPGTRLTVL.

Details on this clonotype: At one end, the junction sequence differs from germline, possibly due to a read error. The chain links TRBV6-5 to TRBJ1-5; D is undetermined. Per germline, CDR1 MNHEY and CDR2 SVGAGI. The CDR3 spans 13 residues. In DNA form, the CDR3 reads TGTGCCAGCACTTACGCACACAATCAGCCCCAGCATTTT. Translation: CASTYAHNQPQHF.

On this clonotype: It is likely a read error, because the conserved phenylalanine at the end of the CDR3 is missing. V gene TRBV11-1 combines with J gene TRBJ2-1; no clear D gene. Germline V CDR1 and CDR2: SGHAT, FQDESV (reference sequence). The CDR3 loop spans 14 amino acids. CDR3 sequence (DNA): TGTGTCAGTAGCTTTGCCCGAGGCTACAATGAGCAGTTCCTC. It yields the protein CVSSFARGYNEQFL.

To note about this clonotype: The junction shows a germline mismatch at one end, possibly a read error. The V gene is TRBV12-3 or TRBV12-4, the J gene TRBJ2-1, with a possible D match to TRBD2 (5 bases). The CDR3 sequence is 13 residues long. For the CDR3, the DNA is TGTGCCAGCAGTTTCCAGAGGGATAATGAGCAGCTCTTC. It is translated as CASSFQRDNEQLF.

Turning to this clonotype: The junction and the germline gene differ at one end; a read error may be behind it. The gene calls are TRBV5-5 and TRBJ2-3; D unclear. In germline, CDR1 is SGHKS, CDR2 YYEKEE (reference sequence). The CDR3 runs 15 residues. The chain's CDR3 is CASSRCGERPETQYF. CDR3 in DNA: TGTGCCAGCAGCCGGTGTGGAGAGCGACCAGAAACGCAGTATTTT.

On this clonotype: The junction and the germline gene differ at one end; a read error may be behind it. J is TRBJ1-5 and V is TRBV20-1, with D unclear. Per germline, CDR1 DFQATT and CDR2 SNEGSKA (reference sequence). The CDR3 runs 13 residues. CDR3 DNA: TGCAGTGATAGTGTGGCAGGCAATCAGCCACAGCATTTT. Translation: CSDSVAGNQPQHF.

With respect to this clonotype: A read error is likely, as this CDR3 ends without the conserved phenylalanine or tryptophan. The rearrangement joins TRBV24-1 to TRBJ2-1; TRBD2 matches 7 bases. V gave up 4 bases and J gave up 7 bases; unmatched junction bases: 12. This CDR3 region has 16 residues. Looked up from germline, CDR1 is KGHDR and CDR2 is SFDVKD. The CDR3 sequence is CATSDATCGSVNEQFS. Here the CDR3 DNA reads TGTGCCACCAGTGACGCGACTTGCGGGAGTGTTAATGAGCAGTTCTCC.

The CDR3 DNA sequence: TGCAGTGCTTCCGTCTCGGGACTAGGAAGCACAGATACGCAGTATTTT. Its translation is CSASVSGLGSTDTQYF. V and J are TRBV20-1 and TRBJ2-3, with TRBD2 matching over 8 bases. The trim removed 5 bases at V and 0 bases at J, leaving 10 bases unmatched. The germline CDR1 and CDR2 sequences are DFQATT and SNEGSKA (reference sequence). The length of the CDR3 is 16 residues.